This TCR beta chain was sequenced in a study of shared clonotypes between healthy human individuals. Points from the study as a whole: The study's rarefaction showed incomplete sorted-subset sequencing despite large depth.

Remarks on this clone: Its antigen is undetermined.

Running of the assay took place at deep level. Assay used: immunoSEQ multiplex PCR; TCRdb lists only in-frame clones, some missing. The repertoire holds 600,000 to 800,000 clones, with just under 75% as singletons. The study separated CD4+ cells into CD45RA+ naive and CD45RA-negative memory subsets. After removal of 4 bases from V and 8 bases from J, the junction contained 8 bases not matched to a gene. Per germline, CDR1 MNHEY and CDR2 SVGAGI. This CDR3 region has 15 residues. The chain joins TRBV6-5 to TRBJ1-4, with 9 bases matching TRBD1. Material for sequencing was memory CD4+ T cells sorted from blood. As for subset: CD45RA-negative fraction. This TCR was sampled from a young woman in good health. The CDR3: CASSSRTGVGEKLFF. In nucleotides, the CDR3 is TGTGCCAGCAGTTCCCGGACAGGGGTAGGAGAAAAACTGTTTTTT.